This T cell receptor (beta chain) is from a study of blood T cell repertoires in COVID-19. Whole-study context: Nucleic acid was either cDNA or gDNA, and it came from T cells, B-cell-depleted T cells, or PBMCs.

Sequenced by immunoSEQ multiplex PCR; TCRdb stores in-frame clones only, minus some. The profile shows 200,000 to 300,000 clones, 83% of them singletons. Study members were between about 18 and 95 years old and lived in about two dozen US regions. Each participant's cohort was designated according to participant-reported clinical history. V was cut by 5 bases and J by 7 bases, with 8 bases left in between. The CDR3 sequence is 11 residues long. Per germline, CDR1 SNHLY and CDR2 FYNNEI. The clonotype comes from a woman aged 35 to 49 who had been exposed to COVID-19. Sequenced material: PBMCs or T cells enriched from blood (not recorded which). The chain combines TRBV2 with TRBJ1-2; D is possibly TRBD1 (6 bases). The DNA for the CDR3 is TGTGCCAGCAGTCGAGGGGGTGGCTACACCTTC. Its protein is CASSRGGGYTF.